Below are 20 T cell receptor beta chains sequenced from a single sample in a study of blood T cell repertoires in COVID-19 (dated by TCRdb to the early 2020s). Library creation used the immunoSEQ multiplex PCR assay. The source is immuneACCESS, and TCRdb retained only in-frame sequences with V and J called. Part of the clones is not carried over; for the studies checked, unresolved V genes explain less than half of this, and the remainder is unexplained. The sample records 250,000 or so clones, roughly 86% of which are singletons. The ten biggest clones cover approximately 9.7% of the sample. The sequencing sample was made of peripheral blood. The receptors were sampled from a man aged 35-49 years with active or convalescent COVID-19.

The V call is TRBV2, the J call TRBJ1-2; weak D call: TRBD1 (6 bases). The germline gives CDR1 SNHLY, CDR2 FYNNEI. This CDR3 is 12 amino acids long. Trimming stripped 4 bases from V and 8 bases from J, with 11 bases between. The CDR3 nucleotides read TGTGCCAGCAGTGGAACAGGGTACGGCTACACCTTC. Protein: CASSGTGYGYTF.

V and J are TRBV18 and TRBJ1-1; 8 bases line up with TRBD1. Per the germline V gene, CDR1 is KGHSH and CDR2 is LQKENI. The J segment lost 5 bases and the V segment lost 6 bases, leaving 8 bases of the junction unmatched. The CDR3 has 14 amino acids. CDR3 DNA: TGTGCCAGCTCCCGGCAGGGGGCGCGGACTGAAGCTTTCTTT. Its protein product is CASSRQGARTEAFF.

This clone was seen only a few times. The V gene is TRBV4-1, the J gene TRBJ1-4; possible D gene TRBD1, 5 bases. V lost 1 base and J 7 bases, leaving 13 bases between the germline ends. The germline V gene has CDR1 MGHRA and CDR2 YSYEKL. The CDR3 extends over 15 amino acids. The CDR3 here is CASSQVRGAGEKLFF. Here the CDR3 DNA reads TGCGCCAGCAGCCAAGTTAGGGGAGCGGGTGAAAAACTGTTTTTT.

The chain couples TRBV27 to TRBJ1-4; D is uncertain. Trimming removed 4 bases at V and 8 bases at J, with 11 bases between. Germline V CDR1 and CDR2: MNHEY, SMNVEV (reference sequence). The CDR3 runs 13 residues. CDR3 residues: CASSSPPGEKLFF. CDR3 DNA sequence: TGTGCCAGCAGTTCCCCCCCCGGGGAAAAACTGTTTTTT.

The chain has TRBV10-3 and TRBJ2-5; no clear D. The CDR3 totals 14 residues. Trimming pared 3 bases from V and 5 bases from J, leaving 13 bases between. Germline values: CDR1 ENHRY, CDR2 SYGVKD. The CDR3 DNA reads TGTGCCATCAGTGATCGTGACTCACGGGAGACCCAGTACTTC. It codes for CAISDRDSRETQYF.

The chain is built from TRBV24-1 and TRBJ2-5; 9 nucleotides match TRBD1. Germline lookup yields CDR1 KGHDR and CDR2 SFDVKD. J was trimmed by 4 bases and V by 8 bases; bases with no gene match: 13. The CDR3 length is 16 residues. CDR3 sequence: CATTPGPGQGPETQYF. Written as DNA, the CDR3 is TGTGCCACCACCCCCGGCCCGGGACAGGGTCCAGAGACCCAGTACTTC.

This clone showed up just a few times. This sequence joins TRBV27 and TRBJ2-1; D is possibly TRBD1 (5 bases). The ends were cut back, 2 bases at V and 5 bases at J, with 19 bases in the middle. This CDR3 spans 17 amino acids. The germline gives CDR1 MNHEY, CDR2 SMNVEV (reference sequence). CDR3 protein: CASSLMRGQTDHNEQFF. CDR3 bases: TGTGCCAGCAGTTTAATGCGTGGGCAGACAGATCACAATGAGCAGTTCTTC.

The chain combines TRBV10-2 with TRBJ2-5; 7 bases align to TRBD2. J was trimmed by 4 bases and V by 4 bases; bases with no gene match: 6. Germline lookup yields CDR1 WSHSY and CDR2 SAAADI. The CDR3 loop spans 14 amino acids. DNA for the CDR3: TGCGCCAGCAGTGTGGGGGGGACTCGAGAGACCCAGTACTTC. The encoded protein is CASSVGGTRETQYF.

This clone appeared once. This chain connects TRBV27 to TRBJ2-7; TRBD1 might be the D (5 bases). V was shortened by 2 bases and J by 3 bases, with 14 bases between the two germline ends. Per the germline V gene, CDR1 is MNHEY and CDR2 is SMNVEV (reference sequence). This CDR3 comprises 15 residues. The CDR3 DNA is TGTGCCAGCAGTTTAAATGCAGGGTCTGGCTACGAGCAGTACTTC. Its protein product is CASSLNAGSGYEQYF.

The chain recombines TRBV28 with TRBJ2-1; a weak D match, TRBD2 (6 bases). V was clipped by 6 bases and J by 0 bases, with 9 bases between them. Per germline, CDR1 MDHEN and CDR2 SYDVKM. The CDR3 totals 14 residues. The CDR3 DNA sequence: TGTGCCAGCAGCCCCGGGGGCTCCTACAATGAGCAGTTCTTC. Residues: CASSPGGSYNEQFF.

The rearrangement joins TRBV9 to TRBJ2-1, with a weak D call TRBD2 (5 bases). The germline CDR1 and CDR2 sequences are SGDLS and YYNGEE. CDR3 size: 19 residues. V was cut by 3 bases and J by 6 bases, with 28 bases left in between. The CDR3 nucleotides are TGTGCCAGCAGCGCCTTTTTTGATGCTAGCAATAAAGCCCCCAATGAGCAGTTCTTC. Translation: CASSAFFDASNKAPNEQFF.

This clone was counted once. J is TRBJ2-7 and V is TRBV27; perhaps TRBD1 as D (6 bases). This CDR3 region has 13 residues. Trimming cost V 9 bases and J 3 bases, with 15 bases left between them. Germline CDR1 MNHEY, CDR2 SMNVEV (reference sequence). The CDR3 nucleotides read TGTGCCAGTTCTCGACAGGCCCGCTACGAGCAGTACTTC. Translation gives CASSRQARYEQYF.

The chain carries TRBV2 and TRBJ2-1, with unresolved D. Germline V CDR1 and CDR2: SNHLY, FYNNEI. The CDR3 covers 15 residues. V was shortened by 5 bases and J by 0 bases, with 11 bases between the two germline ends. CDR3 amino acids: CASSPSVGSYNEQFF. CDR3 sequence (DNA): TGTGCCAGCAGTCCTTCAGTTGGCTCCTACAATGAGCAGTTCTTC. The full variable domain, its missing parts supplied by reference TRBV2 and TRBJ2-1, is EPEVTQTPSHQVTQMGQEVILRCVPISNHLYFYWYRQILGQKVEFLVSFYNNEISEKSEIFDDQFSVERPDGSNFTLKIRSTKLEDSAMYFCASSPSVGSYNEQFFGPGTRLTVL.

The rearrangement uses TRBV19 and TRBJ2-1, with a tentative D call TRBD2 (5 bases). The CDR3 has 12 residues. V was clipped by 3 bases and J by 6 bases, with 6 bases between them. Germline V lookup: CDR1 LNHDA, CDR2 SQIVND (reference sequence). The CDR3 DNA follows: TGTGCCAGTAGTATCACTAGCAATGAGCAGTTCTTC. Protein: CASSITSNEQFF.

The gene calls are TRBV30 and TRBJ2-1; 8 positions agree with TRBD1. This CDR3 contains 13 residues. Germline V gene sequence: CDR1 GTSNPN, CDR2 SVGIG (reference sequence). V lost 5 bases to trimming and J lost 1 base; unmatched junction nucleotides: 1. CDR3 sequence: CAWGQGSYNEQFF. The DNA for the CDR3 is TGTGCCTGGGGACAGGGATCCTACAATGAGCAGTTCTTC.

The chain is built from TRBV7-6 and TRBJ1-1, with TRBD1 as a possible D gene (5 bases). The CDR3 is 14 residues long. Looked up from germline, CDR1 is SGHVS and CDR2 is FNYEAQ. With 5 bases removed from V and 4 bases from J, the gap between germline ends came to 14 bases. The CDR3 nucleotides are TGTGCCAGCAGCCCCGGGGGGAGAGGCACTGAAGCTTTCTTT. It specifies CASSPGGRGTEAFF. Full variable domain (outside the CDR3, taken from reference TRBV7-6 and TRBJ1-1): GAGVSQSPRYKVTKRGQDVALRCDPISGHVSLYWYRQALGQGPEFLTYFNYEAQQDKSGLPNDRFSAERPEGSISTLTIQRTEQRDSAMYRCASSPGGRGTEAFFGQGTRLTVV.

This chain uses TRBV5-1 with TRBJ2-1; D ambiguous. Germline V lookup: CDR1 SGHRS, CDR2 YFSETQ. There are 14 residues in the CDR3. V dropped 3 bases and J dropped 9 bases, with 16 bases sitting between them. In DNA, the CDR3 is TGCGCCAGCAGCTCCCAGACTCCTCCGGGTGAGCAGTTCTTC. It translates to CASSSQTPPGEQFF.

The chain carries TRBV28 and TRBJ1-2; no reliable D call. Per the germline V gene, CDR1 is MDHEN and CDR2 is SYDVKM. The CDR3 has 14 amino acids. V lost 2 bases and J 4 bases, leaving 11 bases between the germline ends. The CDR3 nucleotides read TGTGCCAGCAGTTTAGACCGGAAGCGCTATGGCTACACCTTC. This gives the protein CASSLDRKRYGYTF.

The chain has TRBV30 and TRBJ2-3, with a weak D call TRBD2 (7 bases). Germline V CDR1 and CDR2: GTSNPN, SVGIG (reference sequence). There are 14 residues in the CDR3. The germline V and J ends were trimmed by 4 bases and 3 bases, with 14 bases remaining between them. The CDR3 sequence is CAWKGGAETDTQYF. As DNA, the CDR3 is TGTGCCTGGAAAGGGGGGGCCGAAACAGATACGCAGTATTTT.

The chain links TRBV2 to TRBJ2-1; D is ambiguous. This CDR3 comprises 12 residues. V lost 2 bases and J 9 bases, leaving 8 bases between the germline ends. CDR1 is SNHLY, CDR2 FYNNEI, per germline. CDR3 nucleotides: TGTGCCAGCAGTGAACTGAGTGTTGAGCAGTTCTTC. Its translation is CASSELSVEQFF.